Shown below are 32 T cell receptor beta chains from a single sample sequenced in a study of blood T cell repertoires in COVID-19 (TCRdb year 2020). Libraries were constructed by the immunoSEQ multiplex PCR assay. In its TCRdb copy, this immuneACCESS table keeps in-frame sequences only and misses some clones. Where compared with another copy, unresolved V genes explain less than half of these, and the others have no known cause. This sample lists about 76,000 clones; around nine tenths were detected once. Roughly 5.9% of the sample lies in the top ten. The sequenced sample was peripheral blood. All receptors derive from a man in his forties or fifties with active COVID-19.

The chain employs TRBV4-1 and TRBJ2-1; 7 bases line up with TRBD2. V was pared by 4 bases and J by 3 bases, with 6 bases of the junction left unmatched. CDR3 size: 15 residues. The germline gives CDR1 MGHRA, CDR2 YSYEKL. The CDR3 sequence is CASSLPTSDYNEQFF. DNA for the CDR3: TGCGCCAGCAGCCTCCCTACTAGCGACTACAATGAGCAGTTCTTC.

This clone was observed a handful of times. The chain employs TRBV6-2 or TRBV6-3 and TRBJ1-5, with a tentative D call TRBD1 (5 bases). Trimming took 0 bases from V and 3 from J, leaving 9 bases between them. The germline V gene encodes CDR1 MNHEY and CDR2 SVGEGT. This CDR3 comprises 15 residues. CDR3 loop: CASSYSGRVNQPQHF. The CDR3 DNA is TGTGCCAGCAGTTACTCGGGCAGGGTCAATCAGCCCCAGCATTTT.

This sequence joins TRBV10-3 and TRBJ2-7, with 7 nucleotides matching TRBD1. V dropped 6 bases and J dropped 3; count of bases not matched to a gene: 2. The germline V gene has CDR1 ENHRY and CDR2 SYGVKD. CDR3 length: 12 residues. CDR3 in amino acids: CAIRGDSYEQYF. DNA of the CDR3: TGTGCCATCAGAGGGGACAGCTACGAGCAGTACTTC.

The chain combines TRBV4-1 with TRBJ2-5; 10 bases line up with TRBD1. There are 15 residues in the CDR3. The junction had 6 bases not matched to a gene; V was cut back by 3 bases and J by 5 bases. CDR1 and CDR2 from the germline V gene are MGHRA and YSYEKL. CDR3 region: CASSHGQGGLETQYF. In DNA form, the CDR3 reads TGCGCCAGCAGCCATGGACAGGGGGGTCTGGAGACCCAGTACTTC.

The V and J genes are TRBV4-3 and TRBJ2-2; TRBD1 might be the D (5 bases). In germline, CDR1 is LGHNA, CDR2 YSLEER. Between the trimmed V and J ends, which lost 3 bases and 7 bases, there was a span of 21 bases. This CDR3 comprises 17 residues. The chain's CDR3 is CASSHSYQGQRDGELFF. As DNA, the CDR3 is TGCGCCAGCAGCCACTCTTACCAGGGCCAGAGAGACGGGGAGCTGTTTTTT.

The V gene is TRBV29-1, the J gene TRBJ2-5, with TRBD1 as a possible D gene (6 bases). Trimming took 4 bases from V and 2 from J, leaving 11 bases between them. CDR1 is SQVTM, CDR2 ANQGSEA, per germline. The CDR3 spans 13 residues. CDR3 region: CSVARQAQETQYF. CDR3 nucleotide sequence: TGCAGCGTTGCACGACAGGCTCAAGAGACCCAGTACTTC.

This chain connects TRBV10-3 to TRBJ2-5, with a possible D match to TRBD2 (5 bases). V was pared by 0 bases and J by 4 bases, with 9 bases between. The CDR3 contains 14 residues. The V gene's germline CDR1 is ENHRY and CDR2 SYGVKD. The chain's CDR3 is CAISESGVGETQYF. The CDR3 DNA is TGTGCCATCAGTGAGTCCGGGGTAGGAGAGACCCAGTACTTC.

The rearrangement links TRBV28 to TRBJ1-5; D unclear. CDR3 size: 15 residues. Germline V gene data show CDR1 as MDHEN and CDR2 as SYDVKM. V was shortened by 3 bases and J by 2 bases, with 11 bases between the two germline ends. The CDR3 DNA reads TGTGCCAGCAGTTTGATAAGGAGCGGCAATCAGCCCCAGCATTTT. Residues: CASSLIRSGNQPQHF.

CDR3: CATAGRNEQYF. The CDR3, as DNA: TGTGCCACAGCGGGGAGAAACGAGCAGTACTTC. The chain uses TRBV10-3 and TRBJ2-7; TRBD2 aligns across 7 bases. Germline loops: CDR1 ENHRY, CDR2 SYGVKD. J lost 5 bases, V lost 10 bases, and 5 bases had no gene match. CDR3 size: 11 residues.

The chain has TRBV7-3 and TRBJ2-1; TRBD2 matches at 10 bases. The CDR3 consists of 19 residues. V lost 0 bases to trimming and J lost 4 bases; unmatched junction nucleotides: 12. Germline V CDR1 and CDR2: SGHTA, FQGTGA. The CDR3 region is CASSLTRLAGASQYNEQFF. DNA of the CDR3: TGTGCCAGCAGCTTAACTCGGCTAGCGGGAGCTAGCCAGTACAATGAGCAGTTCTTC.

V gene TRBV2 combines with J gene TRBJ2-7, with 9 bases lining up with TRBD1. The J segment lost 7 bases and the V segment lost 6 bases, leaving 7 bases of the junction unmatched. This CDR3 comprises 13 residues. Germline V lookup: CDR1 SNHLY, CDR2 FYNNEI. CDR3 amino acids: CASSAQGAGEQYF. CDR3 sequence (DNA): TGTGCCAGCAGCGCACAGGGGGCTGGGGAGCAGTACTTC.

This chain joins TRBV25-1 and TRBJ2-1, with 11 bases matching TRBD2. Germline CDR1 and CDR2: MGHDK and SYGVNS. The junction had 9 bases not matched to a gene; V was cut back by 2 bases and J by 6 bases. CDR3 size: 17 residues. The CDR3 reads CASSESLAGGRGNEQFF. The CDR3 DNA follows: TGTGCCAGCAGTGAAAGCCTAGCGGGAGGCAGGGGCAATGAGCAGTTCTTC.

The chain combines TRBV5-5 with TRBJ2-5; TRBD2 agrees at 10 bases. The CDR3 length is 15 residues. The V gene's germline CDR1 is SGHKS and CDR2 YYEKEE (reference sequence). The ends lost 2 bases at V and 4 bases at J; junction bases unmatched: 5. The DNA for the CDR3 is TGTGCCAGCAGCTTATGGCTAGCGGGAGCAGAGACCCAGTACTTC. It specifies CASSLWLAGAETQYF. Together with reference TRBV5-5 and TRBJ2-5, the CDR3 gives the full variable domain: DAGVTQSPTHLIKTRGQQVTLRCSPISGHKSVSWYQQVLGQGPQFIFQYYEKEERGRGNFPDRFSARQFPNYSSELNVNALLLGDSALYLCASSLWLAGAETQYFGPGTRLLVL.

The chain combines TRBV4-2 with TRBJ2-7; 12 nucleotides line up with TRBD2. The CDR3 spans 16 residues. CDR1 LGHNA and CDR2 YNFKEQ come from the germline V gene. Trimming removed 0 bases from V and 4 bases from J; junction bases left unmatched: 4. The CDR3 is CASSQDPTSGRYEQYF. The CDR3 DNA is TGTGCCAGCAGCCAAGATCCTACTAGCGGGAGGTACGAGCAGTACTTC.

This clone came up once. The chain recombines TRBV5-1 with TRBJ2-3, with D perhaps TRBD2 (7 bases). Germline-derived CDR1 and CDR2 are SGHRS and YFSETQ. The V end lost 4 bases, the J end lost 5 bases, and 17 bases lay between the germline ends. The CDR3 runs to 15 residues. In DNA, the CDR3 is TGCGCCAGCAGCCCCGGAAGGGGGGGGGAAGATACGCAGTATTTT. This translates into CASSPGRGGEDTQYF.

The rearrangement uses TRBV11-3 and TRBJ2-3; TRBD2 matches at 9 bases. Per the germline V gene, CDR1 is SGHNT and CDR2 is YENEEA. The V segment lost 1 base and the J segment 0 bases; nucleotides outside the gene matches: 5. The CDR3 extends over 17 amino acids. CDR3 loop: CASSLGVAGASTDTQYF. In DNA form, the CDR3 reads TGTGCCAGCAGCTTAGGCGTAGCGGGAGCTAGCACAGATACGCAGTATTTT.

The chain combines TRBV7-9 with TRBJ2-1, with TRBD2 matching over 9 bases. The germline CDR1 and CDR2 sequences are SEHNR and FQNEAQ (reference sequence). The CDR3 is 17 residues long. The junction had 12 bases not matched to a gene; V was cut back by 5 bases and J by 4 bases. As DNA, the CDR3 is TGTGCCAGCAGCGCCGGTTCCGGGACTAGCCAATACAATGAGCAGTTCTTC. Amino acids: CASSAGSGTSQYNEQFF.

This chain connects TRBV6-1 to TRBJ1-4; the match to TRBD1 covers 7 bases. The CDR3 covers 15 residues. Losses at the gene ends were 2 bases for V and 6 bases for J; bases not matched to a gene: 6. Germline V lookup: CDR1 MNHNS, CDR2 SASEGT. Here the CDR3 reads CASSERQGWDEKLFF. DNA of the CDR3: TGTGCCAGCAGTGAAAGACAGGGATGGGATGAAAAACTGTTTTTT.

The gene calls are TRBV5-4 and TRBJ2-2, with D possibly being TRBD2 (6 bases). The CDR3 consists of 16 residues. CDR1 SGHNT and CDR2 YYREEE come from the germline V gene (reference sequence). Trimming shortened V by 3 bases and J by 0 bases, and 12 bases separated the two germline ends. CDR3 sequence: CASSSQLAANTGELFF. The CDR3 DNA follows: TGTGCCAGCAGCTCCCAACTAGCTGCGAACACCGGGGAGCTGTTTTTT.

This chain joins TRBV4-1 and TRBJ2-3; TRBD2 might be the D (6 bases). The CDR3 length is 17 residues. CDR1 and CDR2 (germline): MGHRA, YSYEKL. With 1 base removed from V and 2 bases from J, the gap between germline ends came to 16 bases. CDR3 in DNA: TGCGCCAGCAGCCAAGGACGTGGCGCGGGGATCACAGATACGCAGTATTTT. Translation gives CASSQGRGAGITDTQYF.

The chain recombines TRBV28 with TRBJ2-1, with 8 bases lining up with TRBD1. CDR3 length: 12 amino acids. Germline V gene lookup returns CDR1 MDHEN and CDR2 SYDVKM. The trim removed 7 bases at V and 13 bases at J, leaving 9 bases unmatched. This CDR3 is CASTLSTGVQFF. The CDR3 DNA reads TGTGCCAGCACCTTGTCGACAGGGGTTCAGTTCTTC.

The chain has TRBV5-6 and TRBJ2-1; D gene uncertain. This CDR3 comprises 13 residues. Germline V lookup: CDR1 SGHDT, CDR2 YYEEEE. The V end lost 3 bases, the J end lost 8 bases, and 12 bases lay between the germline ends. The CDR3, as DNA: TGTGCCAGCAGCTCCCAAATCCGGGATGAGCAGTTCTTC. Protein sequence: CASSSQIRDEQFF.

This rearrangement joins TRBV7-9 to TRBJ1-1; D is possibly TRBD1 (5 bases). CDR1 is SEHNR and CDR2 is FQNEAQ in the germline V gene (reference sequence). V was clipped by 8 bases and J by 6 bases, with 19 bases between them. This CDR3 contains 14 residues. The CDR3 region is CASGRDLQRAEAFF. The CDR3 DNA follows: TGTGCCAGCGGCCGGGACTTACAAAGGGCTGAAGCTTTCTTT.

This chain connects TRBV4-3 to TRBJ1-5; 10 bases agree with TRBD1. Germline assignment: CDR1 LGHNA and CDR2 YSLEER. This CDR3 contains 17 residues. V dropped 0 bases and J dropped 6; count of bases not matched to a gene: 8. The CDR3: CASSQDWTGGIFQPQHF. The DNA of the CDR3 is TGCGCCAGCAGCCAAGATTGGACAGGGGGAATTTTTCAGCCCCAGCATTTT.

The gene calls are TRBV6-5 and TRBJ2-7, with D perhaps TRBD2 (5 bases). Germline CDR1 is MNHEY and CDR2 is SVGAGI. The CDR3 consists of 13 residues. Trimming removed 0 bases from V and 3 bases from J, with 6 bases in between. CDR3 coding DNA: TGTGCCAGCAGTTACTCTCGGGGCTACGAGCAGTACTTC. Translated, it gives CASSYSRGYEQYF.

A few counts support this clone. The chain has TRBV9 and TRBJ1-1; 10 bases agree with TRBD1. With 3 bases clipped from V and 5 bases from J, the junction kept 10 bases outside the gene matches. The CDR3 is 16 amino acids. CDR1 is SGDLS and CDR2 is YYNGEE in the germline V gene. The CDR3 coding sequence is TGTGCCAGCAGCGCTCAGACAGGGGGCGGTGGGACTGAAGCTTTCTTT. Protein product: CASSAQTGGGGTEAFF.

The rearrangement joins TRBV18 to TRBJ2-7; tentative D call: TRBD2 (5 bases). The CDR3 is made up of 15 amino acids. Germline V gene data show CDR1 as KGHSH and CDR2 as LQKENI. V lost 3 bases and J 0 bases, leaving 12 bases between the germline ends. The DNA for the CDR3 is TGTGCCAGCTCACCGACGACGGGGAGCTCCTACGAGCAGTACTTC. Protein: CASSPTTGSSYEQYF.

The count of this clone is one. This sequence joins TRBV11-1 and TRBJ2-5; D not resolved. Germline V lookup: CDR1 SGHAT, CDR2 FQDESV (reference sequence). The ends were cut back, 4 bases at V and 5 bases at J, with 11 bases in the middle. The CDR3 is 13 amino acids. The CDR3 DNA reads as TGTGCCAGCAGCTCCTCGTCTCGGGAGACCCAGTACTTC. Encoded protein: CASSSSSRETQYF.

The chain links TRBV7-2 to TRBJ2-7, with 10 bases aligning to TRBD2. The CDR3 is 15 residues long. V trimming: 7 bases; J trimming: 5 bases; junction bases outside the gene matches: 11. CDR1 is SGHTA, CDR2 FQGNSA, per germline. The CDR3 loop reads CASTLTSGYPNEQYF. The CDR3 DNA reads TGTGCCAGCACTTTGACTAGCGGGTACCCTAACGAGCAGTACTTC.

This chain uses TRBV28 with TRBJ1-5; a possible D gene is TRBD1 (6 bases). Germline loops: CDR1 MDHEN, CDR2 SYDVKM. The CDR3 loop spans 15 amino acids. V was pared by 8 bases and J by 7 bases, with 21 bases between. The DNA of the CDR3 is TGTGCCAGCTCCTTCACACAGGGTGGAGGACAGCCCCAGCATTTT. The encoded protein is CASSFTQGGGQPQHF. Full variable domain (remainder filled in from reference TRBV28 and TRBJ1-5): DVKVTQSSRYLVKRTGEKVFLECVQDMDHENMFWYRQDPGLGLRLIYFSYDVKMKEKGDIPEGYSVSREKKERFSLILESASTNQTSMYLCASSFTQGGGQPQHFGDGTRLSIL.

This chain links TRBV20-1 with TRBJ2-2; a possible D gene is TRBD2 (6 bases). V was clipped by 6 bases and J by 7 bases, with 9 bases between them. The CDR3 has 11 amino acids. CDR1 and CDR2 from the germline V gene are DFQATT and SNEGSKA (reference sequence). The CDR3: CSAWRGGELFF. CDR3 nucleotide sequence: TGCAGTGCCTGGCGGGGCGGGGAGCTGTTTTTT.

The genes are TRBV6-1 and TRBJ1-2, with D hard to call. The ends were cut back, 1 base at V and 2 bases at J, with 8 bases in the middle. This CDR3 is built from 14 residues. Germline CDR1 reads MNHNS; CDR2 reads SASEGT. The CDR3 protein is CASSEVSRNYGYTF. The CDR3, as DNA: TGTGCCAGCAGTGAAGTGTCCAGAAACTATGGCTACACCTTC.